This T cell receptor beta chain was found in a study of OX40 agonist ivuxolimab in advanced cancers. CDR1 LNHNV and CDR2 YYDKDF come from the germline V gene (reference sequence). The CDR3 runs 15 residues. V was clipped by 1 base and J by 3 bases, with 10 bases between them. Assay used: immunoSEQ multiplex PCR; TCRdb lists only in-frame clones, some missing. This table has some 41,000 clones, approximately 90% appearing once. This chain uses TRBV15 with TRBJ1-5; D is unresolved. Material: CD4+ or CD8+ T cells sorted from blood, obtained in a trial of the OX40 agonist ivuxolimab. This TCR was recovered from an adult with an advanced solid tumor such as melanoma, head and neck, liver or kidney cancer. CDR3 in DNA: TGTGCCACCAGCAGAGGCGGGCCATCCAATCAGCCCCAGCATTTT. Amino acid sequence: CATSRGGPSNQPQHF.